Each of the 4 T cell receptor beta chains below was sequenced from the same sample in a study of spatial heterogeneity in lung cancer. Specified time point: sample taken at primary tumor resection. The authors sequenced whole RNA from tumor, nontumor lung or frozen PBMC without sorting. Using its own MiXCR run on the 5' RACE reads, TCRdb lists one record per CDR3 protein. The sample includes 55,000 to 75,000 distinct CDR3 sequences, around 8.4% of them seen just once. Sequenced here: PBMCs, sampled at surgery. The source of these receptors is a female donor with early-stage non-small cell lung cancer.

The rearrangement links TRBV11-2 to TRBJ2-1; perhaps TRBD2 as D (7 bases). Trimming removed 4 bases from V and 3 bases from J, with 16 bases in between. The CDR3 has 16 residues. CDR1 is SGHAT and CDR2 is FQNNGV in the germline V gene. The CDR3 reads CASSSEGGVLYNEQFF. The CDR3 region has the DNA TGTGCCAGCAGCTCGGAAGGGGGGGTCCTCTACAATGAGCAGTTCTTC.

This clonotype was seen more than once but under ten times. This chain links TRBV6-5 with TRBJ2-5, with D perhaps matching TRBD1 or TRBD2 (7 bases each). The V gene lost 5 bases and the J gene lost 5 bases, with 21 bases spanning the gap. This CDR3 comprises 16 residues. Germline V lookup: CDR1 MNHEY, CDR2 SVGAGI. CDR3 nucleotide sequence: TGTGCCAGCAGTCAAATTAGGGGAGGGGGCTTTGAGACCCAGTACTTC. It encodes CASSQIRGGGFETQYF.

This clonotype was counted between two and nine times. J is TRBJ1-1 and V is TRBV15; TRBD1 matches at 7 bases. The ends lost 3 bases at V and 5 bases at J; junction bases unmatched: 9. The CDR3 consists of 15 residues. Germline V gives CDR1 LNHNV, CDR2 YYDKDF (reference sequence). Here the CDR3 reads CATSSVAGGSTEAFF. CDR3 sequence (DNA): TGTGCCACCAGCAGTGTGGCAGGGGGGAGTACTGAAGCTTTCTTT.

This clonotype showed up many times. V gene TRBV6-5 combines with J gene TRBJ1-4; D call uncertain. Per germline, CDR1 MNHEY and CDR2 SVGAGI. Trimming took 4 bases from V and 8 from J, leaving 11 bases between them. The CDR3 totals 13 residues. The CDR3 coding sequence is TGTGCCAGCAGTTTAGGATGGGGAGAAAAACTGTTTTTT. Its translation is CASSLGWGEKLFF.